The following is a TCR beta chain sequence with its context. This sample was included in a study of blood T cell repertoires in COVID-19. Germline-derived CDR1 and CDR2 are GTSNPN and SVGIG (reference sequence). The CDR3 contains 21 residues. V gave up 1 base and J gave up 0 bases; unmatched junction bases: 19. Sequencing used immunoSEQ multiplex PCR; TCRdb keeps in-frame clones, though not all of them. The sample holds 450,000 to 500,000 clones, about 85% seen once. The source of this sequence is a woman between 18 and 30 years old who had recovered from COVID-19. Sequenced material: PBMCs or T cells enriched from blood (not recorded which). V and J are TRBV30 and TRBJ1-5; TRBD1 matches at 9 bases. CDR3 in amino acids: CAWSAPILGQGRNYSNQPQHF. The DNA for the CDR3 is TGTGCCTGGAGTGCACCAATTTTGGGACAGGGAAGGAATTATAGCAATCAGCCCCAGCATTTT.